One and the same sample provided the 7 T cell receptor beta chains below, sequenced in a study of regulatory T cells in long-lasting Graves disease. Assembly of TCR beta libraries relied on iRepertoire HTBI primers together with Arm-PCR of CDR3 regions. From the multiplex PCR reads, TCRdb called clonotypes with MiXCR, one entry per CDR3 protein. The table has approximately 470,000 distinct CDR3 sequences, roughly 17% seen once. Indicated time point: newly diagnosed GD, antithyroid drugs for less than 3 months. There was RNA extracted from PBMCs, and the TCR library was made from it. This sample also appeared in a second study, on T cells in Graves' hyperthyroidism and ophthalmopathy.

This sample comprised peripheral blood mononuclear cells (PBMCs), obtained at new diagnosis, from a patient treated with antithyroid drugs. All receptors derive from a middle-aged man with Graves disease.

The J gene is TRBJ1-1, the V gene TRBV29-1; a possible D gene is TRBD1 (5 bases). Trimming stripped 6 bases from V and 6 bases from J, with 11 bases between. Germline V gene data show CDR1 as SQVTM and CDR2 as ANQGSEA. CDR3 length equals 11 residues. The CDR3 here is CSVYGGAEAFF. The CDR3 coding sequence is TGCAGCGTCTATGGGGGGGCTGAAGCTTTCTTT.

Many counts were recorded for this clonotype. This chain links TRBV5-1 with TRBJ2-7, with 8 nucleotides matching TRBD1. V lost 4 bases to trimming and J lost 2 bases; unmatched junction nucleotides: 5. Per germline, CDR1 SGHRS and CDR2 YFSETQ. This CDR3 contains 14 residues. The CDR3 loop reads CASSQIQGAYEQYF. CDR3 nucleotide sequence: TGCGCCAGCAGCCAAATACAGGGGGCCTACGAGCAGTACTTC.

This clonotype was detected only once. The gene calls are TRBV7-3 and TRBJ2-2, with 8 bases matching TRBD1. The trim removed 0 bases at V and 2 bases at J, leaving 5 bases unmatched. The CDR3 runs 17 residues. CDR1 SGHTA and CDR2 FQGTGA come from the germline V gene. CDR3 DNA sequence: TGTGCCAGCAGCTTAACGGTGACAGGGGTTAACACCGGGGAGCTGTTTTTT. Protein: CASSLTVTGVNTGELFF.

The chain couples TRBV27 to TRBJ2-2; D is possibly TRBD2 (6 bases). V lost 3 bases and J lost 7, with 18 bases in between. Germline loops: CDR1 MNHEY, CDR2 SMNVEV (reference sequence). There are 16 residues in the CDR3. In DNA form, the CDR3 reads TGTGCCAGCAGTTTGGCGGGACGGCAGGTCGTCGGGGAGCTGTTTTTT. It yields the protein CASSLAGRQVVGELFF.

This clonotype was recorded many times. As DNA, the CDR3 is TGTGCCTGGAGTGCCCTAGTGGGGCGCGGAGAGACCCAGTACTTC. Amino acids: CAWSALVGRGETQYF. The V and J genes are TRBV30 and TRBJ2-5; TRBD1 might be the D (5 bases). In germline, CDR1 is GTSNPN, CDR2 SVGIG (reference sequence). CDR3 size: 15 residues. Trimming shortened V by 1 base and J by 4 bases, and 16 bases separated the two germline ends.

This clonotype has a count of ten or more. The chain is built from TRBV3-1 and TRBJ2-5, with no clear D. Trimming cost V 5 bases and J 4 bases, with 5 bases left between them. Germline V gene sequence: CDR1 LGHDT, CDR2 YNNKEL (reference sequence). This CDR3 region has 11 residues. The CDR3 spells CASSSIETQYF. CDR3 bases: TGTGCCAGCAGCTCCATAGAGACCCAGTACTTC.

This clonotype was seen at least ten times. The V call is TRBV11-2, the J call TRBJ1-4; D remains unclear. Germline-derived CDR1 and CDR2 are SGHAT and FQNNGV. The CDR3 is made up of 15 amino acids. V lost 4 bases to trimming and J lost 8 bases, with 17 bases between them. The DNA of the CDR3 is TGTGCCAGCAGCTCCGACGGAGGGATGGGGGAAAAACTGTTTTTT. Translation: CASSSDGGMGEKLFF.